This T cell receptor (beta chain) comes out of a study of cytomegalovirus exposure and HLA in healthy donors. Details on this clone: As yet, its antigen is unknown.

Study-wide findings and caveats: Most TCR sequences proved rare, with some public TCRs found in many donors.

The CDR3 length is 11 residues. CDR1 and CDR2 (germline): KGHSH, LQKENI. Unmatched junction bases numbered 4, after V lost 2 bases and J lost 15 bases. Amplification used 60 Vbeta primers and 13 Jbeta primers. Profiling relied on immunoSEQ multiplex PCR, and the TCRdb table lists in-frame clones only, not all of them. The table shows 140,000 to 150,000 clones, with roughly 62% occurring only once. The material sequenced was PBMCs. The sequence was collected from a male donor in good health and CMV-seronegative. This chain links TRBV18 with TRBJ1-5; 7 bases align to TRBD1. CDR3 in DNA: TGTGCCAGCTCACCATCCACAGGGGTGCATTTT. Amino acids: CASSPSTGVHF.